Presented here are 26 T cell receptor beta chains from one specimen sequenced in a study of shared clonotypes between healthy human individuals. Clones were read by immunoSEQ multiplex PCR, and TCRdb kept only the in-frame ones, dropping some. This repertoire shows fewer than 500,000 clones, about three quarters found once; its top ten account for roughly an eighth. The sequencing input was PBMCs. The receptors were sampled from a woman aged 35 to 49 in good health. Some clones in this sample may be carry-over from other donors' samples.

The rearrangement uses TRBV19 and TRBJ1-2; D gene ambiguous. The germline CDR1 and CDR2 sequences are LNHDA and SQIVND (reference sequence). This CDR3 comprises 14 residues. The V end lost 6 bases, the J end lost 4 bases, and 15 bases lay between the germline ends. CDR3: CASSKTSLAYGYTF. In nucleotides, the CDR3 is TGTGCCAGTAGCAAAACGTCACTCGCCTATGGCTACACCTTC.

J is TRBJ2-2 and V is TRBV6-4; D assignment may be TRBD1 or TRBD2 (5 bases each). The germline V and J ends were trimmed by 7 bases and 3 bases, with 15 bases remaining between them. The CDR3 spans 15 residues. The germline gives CDR1 MRHNA, CDR2 SNTAGT. The CDR3 DNA follows: TGTGCCAGCACCCCCGACGGGGCCGACACCGGGGAGCTGTTTTTT. It encodes CASTPDGADTGELFF.

The genes are TRBV7-6 and TRBJ2-1; D gene ambiguous. CDR1 is SGHVS, CDR2 FNYEAQ, per germline. The CDR3 sequence is 12 residues long. Trimming took off 1 base at V and 7 bases at J, with 5 bases between the two ends. The CDR3 DNA follows: TGTGCCAGCAGCTTAGGACGGAATGAGCAGTTCTTC. This encodes CASSLGRNEQFF.

The V call is TRBV10-3, the J call TRBJ1-1, with TRBD1 as a possible D gene (5 bases). This CDR3 comprises 15 residues. V gave up 6 bases and J gave up 0 bases, with 14 bases separating them. Per germline, CDR1 ENHRY and CDR2 SYGVKD. The CDR3 region is CAIRGTWTMNTEAFF. As DNA, the CDR3 is TGTGCCATCAGAGGGACCTGGACGATGAACACTGAAGCTTTCTTT.

CDR3 sequence (DNA): TGTGCCACCAGCAGTTTGGATGGCCAAGAGACCCAGTACTTC. Its protein is CATSSLDGQETQYF. The chain uses TRBV15 and TRBJ2-5; no clear D. The CDR3 is made up of 14 amino acids. The germline V gene has CDR1 LNHNV and CDR2 YYDKDF (reference sequence). With 3 bases removed from V and 1 base from J, the gap between germline ends came to 9 bases.

This clone came up once. The V and J genes are TRBV28 and TRBJ1-2; the D is unclear. Trimming pared 3 bases from V and 0 bases from J, leaving 5 bases between. The CDR3 consists of 13 residues. In germline, CDR1 is MDHEN, CDR2 SYDVKM. The CDR3 is CASSFNTNYGYTF. The DNA for the CDR3 is TGTGCCAGCAGTTTCAACACTAACTATGGCTACACCTTC.

This sequence joins TRBV18 and TRBJ2-3; 7 bases are shared with TRBD1. Germline trimming cut 0 bases from V and 4 bases from J; bases unmatched to any gene: 7. The CDR3 is 16 amino acids. Looked up from germline, CDR1 is KGHSH and CDR2 is LQKENI. In DNA form, the CDR3 reads TGTGCCAGCTCACCACCGAACAGGGGCCCCGCAGATACGCAGTATTTT. It translates to CASSPPNRGPADTQYF.

The chain has TRBV6-4 and TRBJ1-1, with 9 bases identical to TRBD1. This CDR3 has 14 residues. Looked up from germline, CDR1 is MRHNA and CDR2 is SNTAGT. V was clipped by 4 bases and J by 10 bases; unmatched bases: 10. CDR3 coding DNA: TGTGCCAGCAGTGCCGGGACAGGGCTTCTACGAGCTTTCTTT. As protein: CASSAGTGLLRAFF.

This rearrangement joins TRBV5-1 to TRBJ2-5; 7 nucleotides agree with TRBD2. This CDR3 is 13 amino acids long. The germline CDR1 and CDR2 sequences are SGHRS and YFSETQ. V trimming: 4 bases; J trimming: 5 bases; junction bases outside the gene matches: 5. The CDR3: CASSEMGGETQYF. The CDR3 DNA reads TGCGCCAGCAGCGAGATGGGAGGGGAGACCCAGTACTTC.

There are many counts of this clone. The genes are TRBV5-8 and TRBJ2-1, with no clear D. The CDR3 contains 15 residues. Germline-derived CDR1 and CDR2 are SGHTS and YDEGEE. Trimming left V 0 bases short and J 1 base short, with 8 bases between. CDR3 residues: CASSLAANSYNEQFF. The CDR3 DNA reads as TGTGCCAGCAGCTTGGCGGCTAATTCCTACAATGAGCAGTTCTTC.

About this clone: Other nucleotide sequences from this sample produce the same CDR3. The chain is built from TRBV20-1 and TRBJ2-3, with no clear D. The CDR3 length is 11 residues. V lost 1 base to trimming and J lost 3 bases, with 2 bases between them. Germline V lookup: CDR1 DFQATT, CDR2 SNEGSKA (reference sequence). The CDR3 loop is CSARVTDTQYF. The CDR3 DNA reads TGCAGTGCTAGAGTGACAGATACGCAGTATTTT.

This clone occurred many times. This rearrangement joins TRBV5-1 to TRBJ1-4; D might be TRBD1 (6 bases). The CDR3 sequence is 16 residues long. Germline-derived CDR1 and CDR2 are SGHRS and YFSETQ. V was shortened by 5 bases and J by 6 bases, with 20 bases between the two germline ends. The CDR3 loop reads CASSIGGASRDEKLFF. CDR3 bases: TGCGCCAGCAGTATAGGGGGGGCGAGTCGCGATGAAAAACTGTTTTTT.

The chain employs TRBV6-1 and TRBJ2-1; no clear D gene. CDR3 length: 12 residues. Germline V gene sequence: CDR1 MNHNS, CDR2 SASEGT. V lost 6 bases and J lost 13, with 16 bases in between. In DNA form, the CDR3 reads TGTGCCAGCAGAGGAGATGGAGCCTCACAGTTCTTC. As protein: CASRGDGASQFF.

This clone showed up just a few times. The chain joins TRBV6-5 to TRBJ1-1, with D possibly matching TRBD1 (5 bases). Per the germline V gene, CDR1 is MNHEY and CDR2 is SVGAGI. Deletions cut 6 bases from V and 5 bases from J, with 19 bases between. The length of the CDR3 is 15 residues. CDR3: CASSLDGRGWTEAFF. DNA of the CDR3: TGTGCCAGCAGCCTCGATGGTAGGGGATGGACTGAAGCTTTCTTT.

This rearrangement joins TRBV29-1 to TRBJ2-2; D may be TRBD2 (5 bases). Per germline, CDR1 SQVTM and CDR2 ANQGSEA. Trimming removed 2 bases from V and 2 bases from J, with 9 bases in between. CDR3 length equals 14 residues. CDR3: CSVERTGNTGELFF. The CDR3 coding sequence is TGCAGCGTTGAACGGACGGGAAACACCGGGGAGCTGTTTTTT.

CDR3 DNA sequence: TGTGCCAGCAGTCTACTAGCGGTTCCCTACGAGCAGTACTTC. It is translated as CASSLLAVPYEQYF. V and J are TRBV6-6 and TRBJ2-7; 8 bases fit TRBD2. The CDR3 length is 14 residues. The J segment lost 2 bases and the V segment lost 5 bases, leaving 5 bases of the junction unmatched. CDR1 and CDR2 (germline): MNHNY, SVGAGI (reference sequence).

This rearrangement joins TRBV27 to TRBJ1-3, with 8 nucleotides matching TRBD1. This CDR3 is 14 amino acids long. Germline CDR1 is MNHEY and CDR2 is SMNVEV (reference sequence). J lost 0 bases, V lost 8 bases, and 3 bases had no gene match. Here the CDR3 DNA reads TGTGCCAGCGCGGGACAGGCCTCTGGAAACACCATATATTTT. Amino acids: CASAGQASGNTIYF.

In nucleotides, the CDR3 is TGTGCCATCAAGCCAGCGGGAGGGTACAATGAGCAGTTCTTC. This encodes CAIKPAGGYNEQFF. The rearrangement joins TRBV10-3 to TRBJ2-1; 10 positions agree with TRBD2. CDR1 and CDR2 (germline): ENHRY, SYGVKD. The CDR3 has 14 amino acids. The trim removed 7 bases at V and 4 bases at J, leaving 4 bases unmatched.

This chain uses TRBV5-6 with TRBJ2-7, with D tentatively TRBD2 (6 bases). Germline V gene data show CDR1 as SGHDT and CDR2 as YYEEEE. With 0 bases removed from V and 0 bases from J, the gap between germline ends came to 10 bases. The CDR3 spans 15 residues. The chain's CDR3 is CASSLGTGSSYEQYF. The CDR3 DNA reads TGTGCCAGCAGCTTGGGGACCGGGAGCTCCTACGAGCAGTACTTC.

This clone was detected only once. The chain has TRBV4-3 and TRBJ2-7; a possible D gene is TRBD2 (6 bases). Germline CDR1 is LGHNA and CDR2 is YSLEER. Trimming took off 0 bases at V and 0 bases at J, with 12 bases between the two ends. The CDR3 is 16 residues long. CDR3 region: CASSQEWRGSSYEQYF. CDR3 bases: TGCGCCAGCAGCCAAGAGTGGAGGGGCAGCTCCTACGAGCAGTACTTC.

At least ten counts were recorded for this clone. The J gene is TRBJ2-2, the V gene TRBV5-1; D gene unclear. V lost 4 bases and J 1 base, leaving 14 bases between the germline ends. The CDR3 length is 16 residues. Germline values: CDR1 SGHRS, CDR2 YFSETQ. CDR3 nucleotides: TGCGCCAGCAGCACCGGACGGAACCTGAACACCGGGGAGCTGTTTTTT. This gives the protein CASSTGRNLNTGELFF.

The gene calls are TRBV7-9 and TRBJ2-7; 8 bases line up with TRBD1. The ends lost 4 bases at V and 1 base at J; junction bases unmatched: 6. This CDR3 region has 15 residues. Germline-derived CDR1 and CDR2 are SEHNR and FQNEAQ (reference sequence). The CDR3 coding sequence is TGTGCCAGCAGCTCCGGGACAGGAGGGTCCTACGAGCAGTACTTC. It translates to CASSSGTGGSYEQYF.

In regard to this clone: A much bigger clone sits one base away, suggesting this may be a read error. The rearrangement links TRBV28 to TRBJ1-1; the D is unclear. Per germline, CDR1 MDHEN and CDR2 SYDVKM. The CDR3 sequence is 16 residues long. This CDR3 is CASSFSGRPMSYEALF. CDR3 sequence (DNA): TGTGCCAGCAGTTTTTCTGGCCGGCCTATGTCGTATGAAGCTCTCTTT. Combining the CDR3 with reference TRBV28 and TRBJ1-1 gives the whole variable domain DVKVTQSSRYLVKRTGEKVFLECVQDMDHENMFWYRQDPGLGLRLIYFSYDVKMKEKGDIPEGYSVSREKKERFSLILESASTNQTSMYLCASSFSGRPMSYEALFGQGTRLTVV.

The CDR3 sequence: CASSQVGGTEAFF. The CDR3 nucleotides are TGTGCCAGCAGCCAAGTGGGGGGCACTGAAGCTTTCTTT. The chain is built from TRBV11-3 and TRBJ1-1; TRBD1 might be the D (5 bases). Trimming removed 5 bases at V and 4 bases at J, with 11 bases between. Germline V lookup: CDR1 SGHNT, CDR2 YENEEA. The CDR3 sequence is 13 residues long.

The chain recombines TRBV6-1 with TRBJ2-1; the D is unclear. V dropped 2 bases and J dropped 0 bases, with 8 bases sitting between them. The CDR3 covers 15 residues. Germline CDR1 and CDR2: MNHNS and SASEGT. Here the CDR3 DNA reads TGTGCCAGCAGTGAACAGACGAGCTCCTACAATGAGCAGTTCTTC. Translating gives CASSEQTSSYNEQFF.

In its sample, this clone was seen a few times. J is TRBJ2-1 and V is TRBV7-9, with 8 bases that match TRBD2. CDR3 length equals 14 residues. The trim removed 0 bases at V and 9 bases at J, leaving 4 bases unmatched. Germline CDR1 and CDR2: SEHNR and FQNEAQ (reference sequence). The CDR3 DNA is TGTGCCAGCAGCTTAGCTAGCGGGAAGGGTGAGCAGTTCTTC. Protein product: CASSLASGKGEQFF.